A single sample gave rise to the 18 T cell receptor beta chains below, sequenced in a study of neurological immune-mediated disorders (dated by TCRdb to between 2019 and 2020). Receptor libraries were prepared by 5' RACE. Sequencer: Illumina HiSeq 2500. In-frame beta chains were kept once TCRdb had trimmed the public reads at Q25 with fastp and called clones with MiXCR. Entries that share a CDR3 protein sequence are merged under the most common genes and DNA. A total of tens of thousands of distinct CDR3 sequences appear in this sample, 3.4% of them only once. Together, the top ten hold 3% to 4% of the sample. The sample was PBMCs. The source of these receptors is a man aged 40-55 years with multiple sclerosis.

This clonotype was found many times. The V gene is TRBV7-6, the J gene TRBJ2-3, with D possibly matching TRBD2 (6 bases). Trimming shortened V by 0 bases and J by 2 bases, and 12 bases separated the two germline ends. Germline V CDR1 and CDR2: SGHVS, FNYEAQ. The CDR3 consists of 16 residues. CDR3 residues: CASSLAPGEPTDTQYF. The CDR3 DNA reads TGTGCCAGCAGCTTAGCCCCGGGGGAGCCCACAGATACGCAGTATTTT.

This clonotype was observed at least ten times. The J gene is TRBJ2-7, the V gene TRBV20-1, with 14 bases identical to TRBD2. The germline CDR1 and CDR2 sequences are DFQATT and SNEGSKA (reference sequence). The CDR3 loop spans 15 amino acids. Trimming removed 5 bases from V and 2 bases from J; junction bases left unmatched: 5. The CDR3 coding sequence is TGCAGTGCTCTGATGGGACTAGCGGGAGCCTACGAGCAGTACTTC. Protein product: CSALMGLAGAYEQYF.

This clonotype was counted many times. A junction end diverges from the germline sequence, so it may reflect a read error. The CDR3 coding sequence is TGCGCCAGCAGCTTGCTAGCGGAGAGCTCCTACAATGAGCAGTTCTTC. Protein product: CASSLLAESSYNEQFF. The V and J genes are TRBV5-6 and TRBJ2-1; TRBD2 aligns across 7 bases. CDR3 length: 16 residues. Germline V gene data show CDR1 as SGHDT and CDR2 as YYEEEE.

This clonotype occurred many times. The chain combines TRBV29-1 with TRBJ2-5, with D unresolved. Germline CDR1 and CDR2: SQVTM and ANQGSEA. CDR3 length: 11 amino acids. The V and J ends lost 7 bases and 3 bases respectively, with 9 bases between them. CDR3 residues: CSAFNKETQYF. The DNA of the CDR3 is TGCAGCGCCTTTAATAAAGAGACCCAGTACTTC. Based on the CDR3 plus reference TRBV29-1 and TRBJ2-5, the full variable domain is SAVISQKPSRDICQRGTSLTIQCQVDSQVTMMFWYRQQPGQSLTLIATANQGSEATYESGFVIDKFPISRPNLTFSTLTVSNMSPEDSSIYLCSAFNKETQYFGPGTRLLVL.

This clonotype has ten or more counts. The chain joins TRBV7-2 to TRBJ1-5; no clear D. Trimming left V 5 bases short and J 7 bases short, with 12 bases between. Per germline, CDR1 SGHTA and CDR2 FQGNSA. The CDR3 runs 13 residues. The CDR3: CASSPRRHQPQHF. CDR3 in DNA: TGTGCCAGCAGCCCCCGCAGGCACCAGCCCCAGCATTTT. The variable domain in full, with the rest retrieved from reference TRBV7-2 and TRBJ1-5, is GAGVSQSPSNKVTEKGKDVELRCDPISGHTALYWYRQSLGQGLEFLIYFQGNSAPDKSGLPSDRFSAERTGGSVSTLTIQRTQQEDSAVYLCASSPRRHQPQHFGDGTRLSIL.

In its sample, this clonotype was seen many times. The V and J genes are TRBV15 and TRBJ1-1; D uncertain. The V and J ends lost 0 bases and 0 bases respectively, with 5 bases between them. The CDR3 consists of 14 residues. Germline CDR1 reads LNHNV; CDR2 reads YYDKDF (reference sequence). CDR3 region: CATSRDLLNTEAFF. The CDR3 DNA is TGTGCCACCAGCAGAGATCTACTGAACACTGAAGCTTTCTTT.

This clonotype showed up many times. The chain is built from TRBV20-1 and TRBJ2-7; 8 bases are shared with TRBD1. CDR3 size: 15 residues. CDR1 DFQATT and CDR2 SNEGSKA come from the germline V gene (reference sequence). Trimming cost V 3 bases and J 2 bases; bases outside gene matches: 9. CDR3 amino acids: CSASLGQAIPYEQYF. Written as DNA, the CDR3 is TGCAGTGCTAGTCTGGGACAGGCCATCCCCTACGAGCAGTACTTC.

At least ten counts were recorded for this clonotype. The CDR3 reads CASSVTADTQYF. CDR3 coding DNA: TGTGCCAGCAGTGTAACCGCAGATACGCAGTATTTT. This chain joins TRBV7-9 and TRBJ2-3, with D hard to call. The CDR3 spans 12 residues. The V gene's germline CDR1 is SEHNR and CDR2 FQNEAQ (reference sequence). V was pared by 6 bases and J by 4 bases, with 8 bases between.

This clonotype was recorded at least ten times. This rearrangement joins TRBV20-1 to TRBJ1-2, with 7 bases fitting TRBD1. J lost 1 base, V lost 3 bases, and 5 bases had no gene match. The CDR3 has 14 residues. Germline V gene data show CDR1 as DFQATT and CDR2 as SNEGSKA (reference sequence). CDR3 loop: CSARYRGGNYGYTF. The CDR3 nucleotides are TGCAGTGCTAGGTACAGGGGTGGTAACTATGGCTACACCTTC.

At least ten counts were recorded for this clonotype. V and J are TRBV7-9 and TRBJ2-3, with TRBD2 as a possible D gene (5 bases). The germline V gene encodes CDR1 SEHNR and CDR2 FQNEAQ (reference sequence). This CDR3 is built from 12 residues. Between the trimmed V and J ends, which lost 5 bases and 5 bases, there was a span of 8 bases. This CDR3 is CASSLREDTQYF. The DNA for the CDR3 is TGTGCCAGCAGCCTGAGGGAAGATACGCAGTATTTT.

This clonotype was seen ten or more times. V usage is TRBV5-5 and J usage is TRBJ2-7; 8 bases map to TRBD2. CDR1 is SGHKS, CDR2 YYEKEE, per germline (reference sequence). The CDR3 is made up of 15 amino acids. V was clipped by 3 bases and J by 2 bases; unmatched bases: 7. CDR3 DNA: TGTGCCAGCAGCTGGGGGATAGCGGGGACCTACGAGCAGTACTTC. Encoded protein: CASSWGIAGTYEQYF.

This clonotype was seen repeatedly, ten times or more. The rearrangement uses TRBV7-2 and TRBJ1-3, with D hard to call. V shed 7 bases and J shed 4 bases, with 11 bases lying between them. CDR3 length: 13 amino acids. The germline CDR1 and CDR2 sequences are SGHTA and FQGNSA. As DNA, the CDR3 is TGTGCCAGCACCACAGTCGCGGGAAACACCATATATTTT. The encoded protein is CASTTVAGNTIYF. Combining the CDR3 with reference TRBV7-2 and TRBJ1-3 gives the whole variable domain GAGVSQSPSNKVTEKGKDVELRCDPISGHTALYWYRQSLGQGLEFLIYFQGNSAPDKSGLPSDRFSAERTGGSVSTLTIQRTQQEDSAVYLCASTTVAGNTIYFGEGSWLTVV.

This clonotype came up many times. J is TRBJ1-4 and V is TRBV27; D unresolved. Germline loops: CDR1 MNHEY, CDR2 SMNVEV (reference sequence). V was trimmed by 6 bases and J by 0 bases, leaving 8 bases between them. The CDR3 loop spans 14 amino acids. CDR3 bases: TGTGCCAGCAGCCGATCTCCAACTAATGAAAAACTGTTTTTT. Its translation: CASSRSPTNEKLFF.

This clonotype was found many times. The CDR3 DNA sequence: TGCAGTGCCGGCGGGGGCTCGGCTTTCTTT. The encoded protein is CSAGGGSAFF. The chain combines TRBV20-1 with TRBJ1-1, with D perhaps TRBD1 (6 bases). V dropped 6 bases and J dropped 11 bases, with 13 bases sitting between them. This CDR3 region has 10 residues. Germline values: CDR1 DFQATT, CDR2 SNEGSKA (reference sequence).

This clonotype appeared many times. The chain employs TRBV20-1 and TRBJ1-1; TRBD1 is a possible D gene (6 bases). CDR3 length: 14 amino acids. The V end lost 4 bases, the J end lost 1 base, and 13 bases lay between the germline ends. Germline CDR1 reads DFQATT; CDR2 reads SNEGSKA (reference sequence). Here the CDR3 reads CSAKKGGQNTEAFF. The CDR3 DNA follows: TGCAGTGCTAAAAAGGGGGGACAGAACACTGAAGCTTTCTTT.

This clonotype was counted ten times or more. This sequence joins TRBV20-1 and TRBJ2-5; possible D gene TRBD2, 6 bases. V gave up 3 bases and J gave up 2 bases, with 16 bases separating them. The CDR3 has 15 residues. The germline V gene encodes CDR1 DFQATT and CDR2 SNEGSKA (reference sequence). The CDR3 protein is CSARVGAGRQETQYF. The CDR3 bases are TGCAGTGCTAGGGTAGGGGCAGGGAGGCAAGAGACCCAGTACTTC.

V gene TRBV28 combines with J gene TRBJ2-5; TRBD2 matches at 13 bases. V trimming: 5 bases; J trimming: 5 bases; junction bases outside the gene matches: 8. Germline CDR1 is MDHEN and CDR2 is SYDVKM. The CDR3 has 16 residues. The DNA of the CDR3 is TGTGCCAGCAGTGGCCGACTAGCGGGAGGTGGGGAGACCCAGTACTTC. Translated, it gives CASSGRLAGGGETQYF. The full variable domain, completed using reference TRBV28 and TRBJ2-5, is DVKVTQSSRYLVKRTGEKVFLECVQDMDHENMFWYRQDPGLGLRLIYFSYDVKMKEKGDIPEGYSVSREKKERFSLILESASTNQTSMYLCASSGRLAGGGETQYFGPGTRLLVL.

This clonotype has at least ten counts. V gene TRBV2 combines with J gene TRBJ2-5; no clear D gene. CDR1 and CDR2 from the germline V gene are SNHLY and FYNNEI. The germline V and J ends were trimmed by 4 bases and 0 bases, with 6 bases remaining between them. The CDR3 runs to 13 residues. The CDR3 bases are TGTGCCAGCAGTGTCAGAAACCAAGAGACCCAGTACTTC. Amino acids: CASSVRNQETQYF.